The 10 T cell receptor beta chains below all came from one sample that was sequenced in a study of post-analysis software for immune sequencing data. Antigen specificity for these receptors is unknown. The TCR beta cDNA libraries carried unique molecular identifiers. TCRdb re-called the PCR reads with MiXCR, one entry per CDR3 protein. Of hundreds of thousands of distinct CDR3 sequences detected, 25% to 30% appear once; the ten largest clones hold under 0.7%. Study-wide points: Compared with controls, patients had more of about 5 TRBV segments, including TRBV5-6, TRBV5-1 and TRBV20-1.

The sequenced sample was blood. These receptors all come from a girl aged 5-17 years with multiple sclerosis.

In DNA form, the CDR3 reads TGTGCCAGCAGCCCTATGTTTGGGACTAGCGGAGTCAATGAGCAGTTCTTC. This codes for CASSPMFGTSGVNEQFF. The chain combines TRBV12-3 or TRBV12-4 with TRBJ2-1; TRBD2 matches 11 bases. J gave up 6 bases and V 6 bases, and 13 bases lay outside the gene matches. The CDR3 contains 17 residues.

This clonotype showed up just a few times. The V gene is TRBV27, the J gene TRBJ2-3; D gene unclear. CDR1 MNHEY and CDR2 SMNVEV come from the germline V gene (reference sequence). The V and J ends lost 7 bases and 0 bases respectively, with 23 bases between them. This CDR3 spans 18 amino acids. CDR3 sequence (DNA): TGTGCCAGCATCAACCACTTCCAGCCAGAACTCAGCACAGATACGCAGTATTTT. Residues: CASINHFQPELSTDTQYF.

The CDR3 reads CASSSRRAGNTEAFF. The CDR3, as DNA: TGTGCCAGCAGTTCCCGGAGGGCGGGGAACACTGAAGCTTTCTTT. This rearrangement joins TRBV12-3 or TRBV12-4 to TRBJ1-1, with D unresolved. The V gene lost 4 bases and the J gene lost 1 base, with 13 bases spanning the gap. The CDR3 extends over 15 amino acids.

Ten or more counts support this clonotype. The chain links TRBV9 to TRBJ2-3, with D perhaps TRBD1 (6 bases). Per germline, CDR1 SGDLS and CDR2 YYNGEE. With 5 bases removed from V and 5 bases from J, the gap between germline ends came to 15 bases. CDR3 length: 14 amino acids. This CDR3 is CASSPSLQGDTQYF. CDR3 bases: TGTGCCAGCAGTCCTAGCCTACAGGGAGATACGCAGTATTTT.

This chain connects TRBV20-1 to TRBJ1-2; D unclear. The V end was cut by 7 bases, the J end by 6 bases, with 12 bases between. CDR1 is DFQATT and CDR2 is SNEGSKA in the germline V gene (reference sequence). This CDR3 is 11 amino acids long. The CDR3 DNA sequence: TGCAGTGAGCGGCGACGGGATGGCTACACCTTC. This encodes CSERRRDGYTF.

Turning to this clonotype: Mismatch with germline at one junction end may stem from a read error. This rearrangement joins TRBV7-2 to TRBJ2-1; D not resolved. Germline values: CDR1 SGHTA, CDR2 FQGNSA. The CDR3 loop spans 13 amino acids. The CDR3 loop is CAGSLTTYNEQFF. CDR3 bases: TGTGCCGGCAGCTTGACAACCTACAATGAGCAGTTCTTC.

As concerns this clonotype: Compared with germline, one end of the junction differs, possibly owing to a read error. This chain connects TRBV7-2 to TRBJ1-6, with a weak D call TRBD1 (5 bases). From germline, CDR1 is SGHTA and CDR2 FQGNSA. This CDR3 is 14 amino acids long. CDR3 nucleotide sequence: TGTGCCAGCAGCTTAAGCAGGGTTCGATCACCCCGCCACTTT. Translation: CASSLSRVRSPRHF.

The J gene is TRBJ2-3, the V gene TRBV20-1, with 9 bases that match TRBD2. CDR3 length equals 15 residues. CDR1 and CDR2 from the germline V gene are DFQATT and SNEGSKA (reference sequence). With V trimmed by 3 bases and J by 1 base, 5 bases remained unmatched. The CDR3 protein is CSASPLAGRTDTQYF. The CDR3 DNA follows: TGCAGTGCTAGCCCTCTAGCGGGACGCACAGATACGCAGTATTTT.

The CDR3 coding sequence is TGCAGTGCTAGAGCCCACCTAGCGGGCGCCTACAATGAGCAGTTCTTC. Translating gives CSARAHLAGAYNEQFF. This chain joins TRBV20-1 and TRBJ2-1, with 8 bases identical to TRBD2. Germline lookup yields CDR1 DFQATT and CDR2 SNEGSKA (reference sequence). The CDR3 sequence is 16 residues long. The V gene end was trimmed by 1 base and the J gene end by 2 bases; junction bases not matched to a gene: 7.

The chain links TRBV27 to TRBJ1-1; no reliable D call. The CDR3 loop spans 14 amino acids. CDR1 is MNHEY, CDR2 SMNVEV, per germline (reference sequence). V lost 2 bases and J 5 bases, leaving 12 bases between the germline ends. CDR3 DNA: TGTGCCAGCAGTTTAGGTCCTCAACGGACTGAAGCTTTCTTT. Translation gives CASSLGPQRTEAFF.